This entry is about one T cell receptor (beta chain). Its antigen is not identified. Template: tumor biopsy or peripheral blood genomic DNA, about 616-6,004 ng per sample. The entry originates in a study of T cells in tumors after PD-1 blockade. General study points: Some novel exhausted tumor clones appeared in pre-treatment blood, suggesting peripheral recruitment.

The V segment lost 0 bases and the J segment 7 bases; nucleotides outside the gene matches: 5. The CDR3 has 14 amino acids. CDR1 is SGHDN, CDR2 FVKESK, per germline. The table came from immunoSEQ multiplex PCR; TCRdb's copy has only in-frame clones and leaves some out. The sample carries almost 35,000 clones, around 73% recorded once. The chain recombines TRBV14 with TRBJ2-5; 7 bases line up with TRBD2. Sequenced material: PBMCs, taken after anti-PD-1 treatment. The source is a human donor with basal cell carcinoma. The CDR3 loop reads CASSQDIGGGTQYF. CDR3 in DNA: TGTGCCAGCAGCCAAGATATCGGCGGGGGGACCCAGTACTTC.